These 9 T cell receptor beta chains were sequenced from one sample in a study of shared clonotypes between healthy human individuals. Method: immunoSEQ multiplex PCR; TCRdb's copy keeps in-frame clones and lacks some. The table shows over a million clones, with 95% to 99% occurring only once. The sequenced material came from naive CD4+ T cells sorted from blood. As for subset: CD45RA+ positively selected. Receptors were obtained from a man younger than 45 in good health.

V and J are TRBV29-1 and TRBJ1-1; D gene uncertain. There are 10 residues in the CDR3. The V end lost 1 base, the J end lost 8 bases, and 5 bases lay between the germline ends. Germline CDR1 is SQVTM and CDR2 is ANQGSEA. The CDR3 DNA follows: TGCAGCGTTGAAGGTATCGAAGCTTTCTTT. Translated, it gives CSVEGIEAFF. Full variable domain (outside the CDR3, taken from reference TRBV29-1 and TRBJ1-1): SAVISQKPSRDICQRGTSLTIQCQVDSQVTMMFWYRQQPGQSLTLIATANQGSEATYESGFVIDKFPISRPNLTFSTLTVSNMSPEDSSIYLCSVEGIEAFFGQGTRLTVV.

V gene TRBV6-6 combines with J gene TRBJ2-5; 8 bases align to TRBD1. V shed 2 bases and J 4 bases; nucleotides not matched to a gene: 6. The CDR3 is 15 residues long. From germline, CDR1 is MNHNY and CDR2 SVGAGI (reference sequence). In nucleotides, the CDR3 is TGTGCCAGCAGTTACGAGGCAGGGGGCCTAGAGACCCAGTACTTC. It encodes CASSYEAGGLETQYF.

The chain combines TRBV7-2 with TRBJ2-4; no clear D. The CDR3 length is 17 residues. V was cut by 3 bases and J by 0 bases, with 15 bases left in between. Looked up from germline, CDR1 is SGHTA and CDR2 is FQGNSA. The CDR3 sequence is CASSLAGNILAKNIQYF. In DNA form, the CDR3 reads TGTGCCAGCAGCTTGGCCGGAAACATCTTAGCCAAAAACATTCAGTACTTC. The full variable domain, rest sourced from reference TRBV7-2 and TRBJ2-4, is GAGVSQSPSNKVTEKGKDVELRCDPISGHTALYWYRQSLGQGLEFLIYFQGNSAPDKSGLPSDRFSAERTGGSVSTLTIQRTQQEDSAVYLCASSLAGNILAKNIQYFGAGTRLSVL.

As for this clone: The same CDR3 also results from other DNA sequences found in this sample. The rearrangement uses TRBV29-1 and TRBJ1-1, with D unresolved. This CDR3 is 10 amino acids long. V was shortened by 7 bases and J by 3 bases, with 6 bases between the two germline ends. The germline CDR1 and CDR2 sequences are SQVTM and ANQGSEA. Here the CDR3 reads CSGGDTEAFF. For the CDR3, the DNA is TGCAGCGGGGGAGACACTGAAGCTTTCTTT.

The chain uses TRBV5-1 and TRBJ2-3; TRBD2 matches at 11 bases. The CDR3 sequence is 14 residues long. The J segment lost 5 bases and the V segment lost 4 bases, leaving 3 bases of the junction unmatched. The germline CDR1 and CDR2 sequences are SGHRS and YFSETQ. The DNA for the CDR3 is TGCGCCAGCAGCCGAGGACTAGCGGGAGATACGCAGTATTTT. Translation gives CASSRGLAGDTQYF.

The CDR3 region is CASRPYNGYTF. CDR3 nucleotides: TGTGCCAGCAGACCATATAATGGCTACACCTTC. V gene TRBV2 combines with J gene TRBJ1-2; D remains ambiguous. V was pared by 6 bases and J by 6 bases, with 8 bases between. In germline, CDR1 is SNHLY, CDR2 FYNNEI. The CDR3 contains 11 residues.

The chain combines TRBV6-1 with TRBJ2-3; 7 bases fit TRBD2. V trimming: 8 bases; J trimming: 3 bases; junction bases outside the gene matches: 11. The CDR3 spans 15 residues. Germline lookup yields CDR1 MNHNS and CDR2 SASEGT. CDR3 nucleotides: TGTGCCAGCGCCCCCCAGGCGGGAGTTACAGATACGCAGTATTTT. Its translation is CASAPQAGVTDTQYF.

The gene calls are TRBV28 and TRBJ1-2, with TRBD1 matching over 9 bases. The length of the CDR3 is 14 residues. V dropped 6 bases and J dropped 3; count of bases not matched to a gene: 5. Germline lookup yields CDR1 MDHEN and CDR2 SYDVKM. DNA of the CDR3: TGTGCCAGCAGCCAGGGACAGGGCTACTATGGCTACACCTTC. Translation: CASSQGQGYYGYTF.

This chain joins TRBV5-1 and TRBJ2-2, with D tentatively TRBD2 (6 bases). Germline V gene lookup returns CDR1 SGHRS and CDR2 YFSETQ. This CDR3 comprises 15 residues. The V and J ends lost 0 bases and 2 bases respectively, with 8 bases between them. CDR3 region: CASSLVEGNTGELFF. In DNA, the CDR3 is TGCGCCAGCAGCTTGGTGGAGGGTAACACCGGGGAGCTGTTTTTT.